This TCR beta chain derives from a study of liver allograft versus peripheral blood T cells. In the study overall: Blood and transplanted-liver T cell receptor repertoires from recipients were compared. Findings and caveats of the study: Peripheral blood repertoires reportedly differed from the T cell receptor repertoires found inside liver allografts.

TCRdb re-analysed the reads in MiXCR, keeping a single row per CDR3 protein. This sample carries about 3,500 distinct CDR3 sequences, just over 14% of them seen once, and the ten largest clones take roughly 3%. This clonotype is categorized as medium-sized (0.01 to 0.1%). Its cognate antigen is unknown. This receptor was identified in a human patient who had a liver transplant. The T cells may come from the graft donor.

CDR3 DNA: TGTGCCACCGGGGACAGCTCCTACGAGCAGTACTTC. Encoded protein: CATGDSSYEQYF. The chain combines TRBV10-3 with TRBJ2-7; 7 nucleotides line up with TRBD1. The germline gives CDR1 ENHRY, CDR2 SYGVKD. V trimming: 10 bases; J trimming: 0 bases; junction bases outside the gene matches: 3. CDR3 size: 12 residues.